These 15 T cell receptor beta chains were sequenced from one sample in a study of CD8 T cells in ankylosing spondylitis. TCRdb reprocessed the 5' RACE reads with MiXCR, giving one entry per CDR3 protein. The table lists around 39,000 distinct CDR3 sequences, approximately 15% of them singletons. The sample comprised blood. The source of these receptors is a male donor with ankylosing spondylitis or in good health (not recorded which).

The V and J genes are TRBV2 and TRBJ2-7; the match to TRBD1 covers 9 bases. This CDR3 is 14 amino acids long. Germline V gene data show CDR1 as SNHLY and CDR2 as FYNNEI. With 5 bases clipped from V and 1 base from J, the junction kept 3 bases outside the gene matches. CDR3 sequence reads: CASSSGTGSYEQYV. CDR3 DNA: TGTGCCAGCAGTTCCGGGACAGGGTCCTACGAGCAGTACGTC.

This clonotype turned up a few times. The CDR3 nucleotides read TGCGCCAGCAGCACGGGACAGGGGGCGAGTTCGGTGCAGTACGTC. Amino acid sequence: CASSTGQGASSVQYV. The chain has TRBV5-1 and TRBJ2-7; 12 bases map to TRBD1. This CDR3 comprises 15 residues. V dropped 4 bases and J dropped 9; count of bases not matched to a gene: 11. Germline V gene sequence: CDR1 SGHRS, CDR2 YFSETQ.

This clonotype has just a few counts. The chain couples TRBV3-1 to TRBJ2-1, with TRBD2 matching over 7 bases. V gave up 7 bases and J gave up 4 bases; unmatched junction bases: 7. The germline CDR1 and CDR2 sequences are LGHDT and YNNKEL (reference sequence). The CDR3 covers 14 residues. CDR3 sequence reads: CASTMGTKYNEQFF. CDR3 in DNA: TGTGCCAGCACAATGGGGACTAAGTACAATGAGCAGTTCTTC.

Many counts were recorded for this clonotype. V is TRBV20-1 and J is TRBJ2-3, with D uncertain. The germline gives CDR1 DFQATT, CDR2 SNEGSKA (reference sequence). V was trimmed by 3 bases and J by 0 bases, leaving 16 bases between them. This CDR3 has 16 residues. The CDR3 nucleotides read TGCAGTGCTAGGTGGATACCGACTCCTAGCACAGATACGCAGTATTTT. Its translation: CSARWIPTPSTDTQYF.

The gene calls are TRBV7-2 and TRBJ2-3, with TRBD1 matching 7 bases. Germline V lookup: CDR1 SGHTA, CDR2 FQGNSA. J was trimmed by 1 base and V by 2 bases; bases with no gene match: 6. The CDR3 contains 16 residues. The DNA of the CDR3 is TGTGCCAGCAGCTTATATAGGGGGCTGGGCACAGATACGCAGTATTTT. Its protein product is CASSLYRGLGTDTQYF.

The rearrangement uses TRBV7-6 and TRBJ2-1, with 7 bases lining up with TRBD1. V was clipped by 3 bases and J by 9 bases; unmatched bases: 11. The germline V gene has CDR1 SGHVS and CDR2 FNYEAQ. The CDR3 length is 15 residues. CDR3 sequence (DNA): TGTGCCAGCAGCTTGGTACAGGGGATTTCGGGTGAGCAGTTCTTC. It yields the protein CASSLVQGISGEQFF.

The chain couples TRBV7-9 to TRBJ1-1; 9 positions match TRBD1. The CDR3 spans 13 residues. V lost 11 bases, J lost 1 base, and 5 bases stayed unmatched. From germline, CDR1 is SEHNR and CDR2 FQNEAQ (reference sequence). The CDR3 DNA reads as TGTGCCGGAACAGGGGGCCGGAACACTGAAGCTTTCTTT. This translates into CAGTGGRNTEAFF.

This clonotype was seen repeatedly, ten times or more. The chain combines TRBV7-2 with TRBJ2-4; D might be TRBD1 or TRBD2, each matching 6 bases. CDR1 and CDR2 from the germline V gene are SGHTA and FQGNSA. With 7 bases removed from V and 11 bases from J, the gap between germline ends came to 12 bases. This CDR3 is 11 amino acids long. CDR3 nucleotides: TGTGCCAGCAATCAGAGGGGGGTTCAGTACTTC. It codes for CASNQRGVQYF.

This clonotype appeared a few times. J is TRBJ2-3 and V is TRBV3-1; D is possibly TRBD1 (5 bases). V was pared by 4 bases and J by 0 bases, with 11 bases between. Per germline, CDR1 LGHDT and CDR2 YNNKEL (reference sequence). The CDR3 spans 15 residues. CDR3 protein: CASSRGDRSTDTQYF. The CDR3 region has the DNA TGTGCCAGCAGCCGGGGCGATCGTAGCACAGATACGCAGTATTTT.

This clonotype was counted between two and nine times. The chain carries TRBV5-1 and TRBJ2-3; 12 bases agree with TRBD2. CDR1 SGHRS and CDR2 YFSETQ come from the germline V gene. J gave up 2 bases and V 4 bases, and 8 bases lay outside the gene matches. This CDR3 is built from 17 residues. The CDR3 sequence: CASSLLLAGGLTDTQYF. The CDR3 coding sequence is TGCGCCAGCAGCCTGTTACTAGCGGGAGGTCTCACAGATACGCAGTATTTT. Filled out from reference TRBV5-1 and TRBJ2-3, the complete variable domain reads KAGVTQTPRYLIKTRGQQVTLSCSPISGHRSVSWYQQTPGQGLQFLFEYFSETQRNKGNFPGRFSGRQFSNSRSEMNVSTLELGDSALYLCASSLLLAGGLTDTQYFGPGTRLTVL.

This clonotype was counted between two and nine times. DNA of the CDR3: TGCGCCAGCAGGGGGGACAGGGGAAAGGGTGAAGCTTTCTTT. Translated, it gives CASRGDRGKGEAFF. This chain links TRBV4-1 with TRBJ1-1; 10 nucleotides agree with TRBD1. Germline values: CDR1 MGHRA, CDR2 YSYEKL. The length of the CDR3 is 14 residues. With V trimmed by 6 bases and J by 7 bases, 8 bases remained unmatched.

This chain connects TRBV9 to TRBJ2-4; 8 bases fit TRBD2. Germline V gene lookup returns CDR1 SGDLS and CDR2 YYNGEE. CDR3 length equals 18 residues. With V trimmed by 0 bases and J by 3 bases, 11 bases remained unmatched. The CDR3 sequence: CASSVGPGGGLGKNIQYF. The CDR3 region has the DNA TGTGCCAGCAGCGTAGGGCCGGGAGGGGGGCTCGGCAAAAACATTCAGTACTTC.

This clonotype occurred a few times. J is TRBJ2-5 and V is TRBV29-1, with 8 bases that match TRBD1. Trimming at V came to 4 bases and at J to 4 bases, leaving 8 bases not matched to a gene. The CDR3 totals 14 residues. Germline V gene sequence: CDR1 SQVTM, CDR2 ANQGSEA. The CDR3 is CSVVWFQGAETQYF. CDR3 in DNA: TGCAGCGTTGTCTGGTTCCAGGGGGCAGAGACCCAGTACTTC.

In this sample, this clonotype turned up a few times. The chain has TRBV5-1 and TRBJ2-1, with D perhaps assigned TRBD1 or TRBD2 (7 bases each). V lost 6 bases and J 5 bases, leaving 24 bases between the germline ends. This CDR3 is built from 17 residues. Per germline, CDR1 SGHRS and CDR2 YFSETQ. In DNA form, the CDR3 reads TGCGCCAGCATGGCCGCAGGGGGGGTGACTAAGAACAATGAGCAGTTCTTC. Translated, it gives CASMAAGGVTKNNEQFF.

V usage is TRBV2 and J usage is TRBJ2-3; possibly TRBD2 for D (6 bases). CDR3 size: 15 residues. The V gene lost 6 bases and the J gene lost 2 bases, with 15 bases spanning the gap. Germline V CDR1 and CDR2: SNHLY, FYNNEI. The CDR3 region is CASRKGTDNTDTQYF. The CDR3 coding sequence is TGTGCCAGCAGGAAGGGGACTGATAACACAGATACGCAGTATTTT.